This T cell receptor (beta chain) was retrieved from a study of cytomegalovirus exposure and HLA in healthy donors (dated by TCRdb to between 2016 and 2019). About the full investigation: An earlier analysis of some 600 of the donors reported 250 to 300 Gb of sequence data and 100 million to 120 million unique TCR beta sequences obtained from roughly 170 million T cells. An early release that covered roughly 600 HLA-typed donors contained approximately 300 gigabases of sequencing data and 70 million to 100 million unique TCR sequences. Among the roughly 400 genotyped donors, around 81% belonged to the genetic ancestry cluster associated with self-reported Caucasian donors. The study aimed to test whether signatures of past pathogen exposure could be identified by cataloging public T cell receptors. The T cell repertoires of roughly 660 subjects were profiled by immunosequencing and related to cytomegalovirus serostatus. In addition to the first cohort of around 670 subjects, a separate validation cohort of approximately 130 different subjects was used. To predict cytomegalovirus infection status, the study combined high-throughput TCR immunosequencing, statistical association of individual TCRs with disease status, and machine learning. A later analysis re-analyzed previously published TCR beta repertoires from several hundred donors and added high-resolution HLA genotyping to study TCR occurrence patterns. Rather than drawing on any new phenotypic data, the later analysis identified candidate immune exposures from TCR beta sequences and the way those sequences occurred across donors. To decide whether each TCR beta V gene segment behaved as functional or pseudogenic, an earlier analysis of some 570 of the donors relied on high-throughput TCR beta sequencing. Donor age, sex, ethnicity and CMV serostatus were compiled alongside the repertoire data. Genome-wide SNP genotypes for about 65% of the roughly 700 donors were used in a later genetic analysis, which treated that subset as a discovery cohort. All discovery cohort repertoires had been generated using a single sequencing platform. HLA typing covered class I and class II loci at four-digit resolution. Typing coverage differed by locus: A, B, C, DRB1 and DQB1 were typed in roughly 629-630 donors, DQA1 in around 500, DPA1 in 600 to 610, and DPB1 in 400 to 480. Roughly five DR-DQ haplotypes were treated as single units for association and clustering because of strong linkage in the cohort. Among some 410 genotyped donors of the cohort, an average of around 240,000 unique TCR beta nucleotide sequences were sequenced per donor, roughly a sixth of them non-productive.

The cohort comprised 666 healthy bone marrow donors. Cohort members were all nominally healthy when sampled, although unrecorded immune exposures were likely present. The donor was CMV seronegative and was included in the group of a few hundred seronegative cohort members. A peripheral blood sample was provided by each donor, and peripheral blood mononuclear cells were used for TCR beta sequencing. Genomic DNA extraction from the blood cell samples was performed with the Qiagen DNeasy Blood Extraction Kit. V lost 3 bases and J lost 2 bases; the stretch between them is 12 bases long. The CDR3 starts with the cysteine, ends with the phenylalanine, and has 15 residues. The kept DNA is CDR3 alone, 45 bases in frame from the first base. CDR1 and CDR2 are drawn from the germline V gene: SGDLS, YYNGEE. As concerns this clone: No cognate antigen has been identified for it. Base-call qualities are not available, and no considerably larger clone is one nucleotide away.

Receptor amplification or capture employed the immunoSEQ multiplex PCR assay. The multiplex PCR relied on a mix of 60 forward primers for TCR Vbeta segments and 13 reverse primers for TCR Jbeta segments. The CDR3 region of rearranged TCR beta genes was amplified from genomic DNA by a multiplex PCR assay. On the Illumina HiSeq System, the amplified TCR beta libraries were sequenced as 87-base-pair reads. The original methods were these. In a later analysis, 70 million to 95 million unique TCR beta chains were counted across the roughly 670 repertoires, and approximately 11 million of these chains were shared by at least two donors. Raw reads were error-corrected and collapsed into unique sequences by a nearest-neighbor algorithm in which closely related sequences were merged to remove PCR and sequencing errors. CDR3 sequences were aligned to IMGT reference sequences to assign V, D and J gene segments. For a sequence to be retained, a match of at least six nucleotides was required to both a V gene segment and a J gene segment. A rearrangement was called productive if the CDR3 had no stop codons and remained in frame with V and J, and every other rearrangement was called non-productive. CDR3 was defined by IMGT convention, running from the second conserved V-encoded cysteine to the conserved J-encoded phenylalanine. The earlier analysis of some 600 of the donors excluded sequences that lacked an unambiguous match to a single V gene segment. An earlier analysis of 450 to 650 of the donors called V segments functional above 56.7% productive rearrangements and segregating when the between-donor standard deviation exceeded 5%. To diagnose cytomegalovirus status from the catalog of TCR beta chain sequences, a statistical classification framework was built. In a later analysis, TCR nucleotide sequences were compared against IMGT/GENE-DB human TR gene sequences so that V and J genes could be assigned. Using the TCRdist pipeline, a later analysis assigned CDR3 sequences along with most-parsimonious VDJ recombination scenarios. A later analysis defined each TCR beta chain by its CDR3 amino acid sequence plus V-gene family, and excluded reads lacking a unique V-gene family. A later analysis removed 550 to 700 highly shared, low-generation-probability nucleotide sequences to deal with suspected cross-contamination and a sequencing artifact. In a later analysis, a clonal expansion index for each public chain was calculated from normalized within-repertoire ranks of inferred template counts. In a later analysis, generation probabilities were computed with a VDJ recombination model fitted to out-of-frame rearrangements, and the resulting probabilities were checked against IGoR. In a later analysis, TCR-TCR, TCR-HLA and TCR-CMV co-occurrence was scored with hypergeometric tests, and a repertoire-size bias correction was applied to TCR pairs. False discovery rates were estimated in a later analysis by permuting HLA or CMV assignments 20 times. In a later analysis, co-occurring TCRs were grouped using DBSCAN, and TCRdist sequence similarity was added for clustering within HLA-allele-positive subsets. Repertoires with fewer than 30,000 or more than 120,000 public chains, plus five repertoires with anomalous nucleotide sharing, were excluded from co-occurrence clustering. TCRdb mirrors the immuneACCESS table, restricted to in-frame sequences. Some clones are absent from its copies; in checked studies, under half trace to an unresolved V gene, and the reason for the others is unknown. V, J and clone size derive from that table, while D and trimming were established from the DNA sequence. The sample profile shows 75,000 to 90,000 clones; around three quarters of them were found once. Approximately 4.6% of the sample comes from the top ten.

Points the paper makes about the study in general: A group of highly shared sequence variants was considered likely to be a technical artifact of the sequencing pipeline. A further reported finding was that TCR beta sequences accurately predicted the HLA-A and HLA-B alleles for most subjects in the first cohort. The authors suggested that the approach could potentially be extended to other disease states and immunological phenotypes. The 87-base-pair reads could not distinguish some IMGT-functional V segments, including TRBV6-2 and TRBV6-3, so those segments were excluded. In a later genetic analysis, a missense DCLRE1C variant was associated with V-gene and J-gene trimming of TCR beta chains, and the association was replicated in an independent cohort. An earlier analysis of approximately 570 of the donors showed that most TCR beta V segments appeared in productive rearrangements either about 90% or about 30% of the time, which broadly matched IMGT annotations. Because counts were too low, about 18 rarely observed V segments, including chromosome 9 orphons, were left out of the earlier analysis of a few hundred of the donors. CMV serostatus was the only immune exposure information available for the cohort. According to a later genetic analysis, donors in an Asian-associated ancestry cluster had fewer N-insertions in productive TCRs than the roughly 700-donor mean. A few of the identified cytomegalovirus-associated TCR beta chains were confirmed in vitro to be specific for cytomegalovirus antigens. In a later analysis, most CMV-associated TCR beta chains were found to appear HLA-restricted, with HLA associations seemingly driven largely by CMV exposure. Because some donors lacked HLA typing at each locus, the association tests relied only on the typed subset. The study listed 164 TCR beta chains as associated with cytomegalovirus. Several of the top co-occurrence clusters appeared to be linked to parvovirus B19, influenza, CMV and Epstein-Barr virus, according to a later analysis. Most TCR sequences were seen in very few donors, while some public TCRs were found in many individuals. In a later analysis, over 15,000 TCR beta sequences were associated with specific HLA alleles at a false discovery rate of 0.05. Assigning TCR associations to individual alleles was difficult when HLA alleles, especially DR and DQ, strongly co-occurred. The classifier was reported to diagnose cytomegalovirus status with high specificity and sensitivity in both the original cohort and the validation cohort. In a later analysis, HLA-associated TCR beta chains showed more clonal expansion and lower generation probabilities than non-associated chains that were equally common. Correlated functional status among segregating V segments might reflect linkage disequilibrium, but an unknown experimental factor could not be ruled out. Sequencing depth was assumed to be roughly uniform across donors in the presence/absence analyses, though that assumption may not hold. In this cohort, only TCR beta chains were sequenced, and detectable features were limited by the absence of alpha or paired-chain data. A later analysis found that TCR association rates varied across HLA loci, with DRB1 alleles showing the most associated TCRs and HLA-C alleles the fewest.

Sequenced sample: PBMCs. The chain links TRBV9 with TRBJ2-1; perhaps TRBD2 is the D gene, with 5 bases matching. This sequence was found in a man aged 35 to 55 in good health and CMV-seronegative. The CDR3 region: CASSASSPTYNEQFF. The nucleotides are TGTGCCAGCAGCGCTAGCTCTCCTACCTACAATGAGCAGTTCTTC.